A single sample is the source of the 15 T cell receptor beta chains below, sequenced in a study of PD-1 blockade in classical Hodgkin lymphoma. Only in-frame clones appear in the TCRdb table, and some are missing; sequencing was by immunoSEQ multiplex PCR. The sample lists about 14,000 clones, approximately 82% occurring once. Every patient experienced relapse after autologous stem cell transplantation, and brentuximab vedotin exposure varied. The sample in question was peripheral blood mononuclear cells (PBMCs), obtained before the second cycle of nivolumab. These receptors were taken from a human donor with classical Hodgkin lymphoma.

V and J are TRBV19 and TRBJ2-6; D possibly corresponds to TRBD1 (6 bases). The CDR3 consists of 17 residues. Germline CDR1 LNHDA, CDR2 SQIVND (reference sequence). Trimming shortened V by 4 bases and J by 3 bases, and 16 bases separated the two germline ends. The CDR3 loop reads CASSNLQGTFGANVLTF. CDR3 coding DNA: TGTGCCAGTAGTAACCTACAGGGAACCTTTGGGGCCAACGTCCTGACTTTC.

A few counts support this clone. The genes are TRBV13 and TRBJ1-2; TRBD1 matches at 9 bases. V gave up 4 bases and J gave up 3 bases; unmatched junction bases: 9. CDR1 and CDR2 from the germline V gene are PRHDT and FYEKMQ (reference sequence). The CDR3 length is 16 residues. CDR3 nucleotide sequence: TGTGCCAGCAGCTCAACTACAGGGGGCCAGTACTATGGCTACACCTTC. As protein: CASSSTTGGQYYGYTF.

J is TRBJ2-2 and V is TRBV9; D is unclear. Between the trimmed V and J ends, which lost 0 bases and 5 bases, there was a span of 11 bases. The V gene's germline CDR1 is SGDLS and CDR2 YYNGEE. CDR3 size: 15 residues. The CDR3, as DNA: TGTGCCAGCAGCGTAGAGGCCGGACGGACCGGGGAGCTGTTTTTT. Translation gives CASSVEAGRTGELFF.

V gene TRBV5-1 combines with J gene TRBJ2-5; TRBD2 agrees at 7 bases. The CDR3 consists of 15 residues. The germline V gene has CDR1 SGHRS and CDR2 YFSETQ. Losses at the gene ends were 0 bases for V and 2 bases for J; bases not matched to a gene: 4. The CDR3 sequence is CASSLGAGEQETQYF. The CDR3 DNA is TGCGCCAGCAGCTTGGGCGCGGGGGAGCAAGAGACCCAGTACTTC.

This chain joins TRBV7-9 and TRBJ1-4; 9 bases are a match to TRBD1. The CDR3 is 17 residues long. Losses at the gene ends were 1 base for V and 0 bases for J; bases not matched to a gene: 3. Germline V lookup: CDR1 SEHNR, CDR2 FQNEAQ (reference sequence). The CDR3 reads CASSLGWTGATNEKLFF. For the CDR3, the DNA is TGTGCCAGCAGCTTAGGGTGGACAGGGGCAACTAATGAAAAACTGTTTTTT.

This clone ranks as large. The CDR3 bases are TGTGCCAGCAGTTTTCAGGGGGCGTCGCTTTCACCCCTCCACTTT. Residues: CASSFQGASLSPLHF. The chain has TRBV28 and TRBJ1-6, with 8 bases lining up with TRBD1. Trimming cost V 3 bases and J 9 bases; bases outside gene matches: 7. Germline assignment: CDR1 MDHEN and CDR2 SYDVKM. The CDR3 extends over 15 amino acids.

This clone appeared once. The V gene is TRBV7-9, the J gene TRBJ1-5, with D tentatively TRBD1 (5 bases). The CDR3 is made up of 15 amino acids. Germline CDR1 and CDR2: SEHNR and FQNEAQ (reference sequence). Trimming removed 5 bases at V and 5 bases at J, with 16 bases between. CDR3 in amino acids: CASSRTGGGDQPQHF. In nucleotides, the CDR3 is TGTGCCAGCAGCAGAACTGGTGGGGGTGATCAGCCCCAGCATTTT.

This chain links TRBV9 with TRBJ2-2; D gene unclear. Trimming removed 3 bases at V and 2 bases at J, with 2 bases between. The CDR3 runs to 12 residues. The germline gives CDR1 SGDLS, CDR2 YYNGEE. The CDR3: CASSENTGELFF. CDR3 DNA sequence: TGTGCCAGCAGCGAAAACACCGGGGAGCTGTTTTTT.

This chain connects TRBV5-8 to TRBJ2-2; D gene unclear. CDR3 size: 17 residues. The V gene's germline CDR1 is SGHTS and CDR2 YDEGEE. Trimming removed 4 bases at V and 2 bases at J, with 18 bases between. The DNA of the CDR3 is TGTGCCAGCAGCACCTATCTCGGGCAGTTAAACACCGGGGAGCTGTTTTTT. This gives the protein CASSTYLGQLNTGELFF.

The chain combines TRBV5-1 with TRBJ2-7; tentative D call: TRBD2 (5 bases). Germline CDR1 reads SGHRS; CDR2 reads YFSETQ. V lost 4 bases and J lost 10, with 24 bases in between. The length of the CDR3 is 15 residues. CDR3 sequence reads: CASSPGSPAAKEQYF. The CDR3 bases are TGCGCCAGCAGCCCGGGGAGTCCGGCGGCAAAGGAACAGTACTTC. Together with reference TRBV5-1 and TRBJ2-7, the CDR3 gives the full variable domain: KAGVTQTPRYLIKTRGQQVTLSCSPISGHRSVSWYQQTPGQGLQFLFEYFSETQRNKGNFPGRFSGRQFSNSRSEMNVSTLELGDSALYLCASSPGSPAAKEQYFGPGTRLTVT.

The sample holds one count of this clone. J is TRBJ1-3 and V is TRBV7-9, with D maybe TRBD1 (5 bases). V lost 3 bases and J 4 bases, leaving 16 bases between the germline ends. Germline V gene sequence: CDR1 SEHNR, CDR2 FQNEAQ (reference sequence). The CDR3 totals 16 residues. DNA for the CDR3: TGTGCCAGCAGCTTTGCACAGGAGCACTTAGGAAACACCATATATTTT. Amino acid sequence: CASSFAQEHLGNTIYF.

The gene calls are TRBV7-8 and TRBJ1-1; D possibly corresponds to TRBD1 (6 bases). This CDR3 is 15 amino acids long. CDR1 is SGHVS, CDR2 FQNEAQ, per germline. Trimming pared 2 bases from V and 2 bases from J, leaving 12 bases between. CDR3 nucleotides: TGTGCCAGCAGCTTAATCACAGGGATAAACACTGAAGCTTTCTTT. Its translation: CASSLITGINTEAFF. The whole variable domain, remainder taken from reference TRBV7-8 and TRBJ1-1, is GAGVSQSPRYKVAKRGQDVALRCDPISGHVSLFWYQQALGQGPEFLTYFQNEAQLDKSGLPSDRFFAERPEGSVSTLKIQRTQQEDSAVYLCASSLITGINTEAFFGQGTRLTVV.

The rearrangement joins TRBV19 to TRBJ2-2, with TRBD1 matching 7 bases. The length of the CDR3 is 15 residues. Germline lookup yields CDR1 LNHDA and CDR2 SQIVND (reference sequence). J was trimmed by 2 bases and V by 6 bases; bases with no gene match: 6. This chain's CDR3 is CASRSGQVNTGELFF. The CDR3 DNA reads as TGTGCCAGTAGGAGCGGACAGGTTAACACCGGGGAGCTGTTTTTT.

This sequence joins TRBV28 and TRBJ1-5; 8 bases align to TRBD1. The CDR3 sequence is 15 residues long. Germline V lookup: CDR1 MDHEN, CDR2 SYDVKM. V dropped 4 bases and J dropped 6; count of bases not matched to a gene: 8. The chain's CDR3 is CASSSGQGSSQPQHF. The CDR3 DNA follows: TGTGCCAGCAGTTCTGGACAGGGTAGTTCTCAGCCCCAGCATTTT.

V gene TRBV5-8 combines with J gene TRBJ2-3, with D perhaps matching TRBD1 (6 bases). V was clipped by 2 bases and J by 3 bases, with 13 bases between them. The CDR3 has 15 residues. Germline CDR1 SGHTS, CDR2 YDEGEE. The DNA of the CDR3 is TGTGCCAGCAGCTTTGGGGGCAGGGCTACAGATACGCAGTATTTT. Its protein is CASSFGGRATDTQYF.